A selection of T cell receptor beta chains follows, all from one sample in a study of T cell responses to AZD1222 COVID-19 vaccine. Clones were read by immunoSEQ multiplex PCR, and TCRdb kept only the in-frame ones, dropping some. The sample yields 85,000 to 100,000 clones, approximately 90% seen once. The source was peripheral blood, collected 28 days after the second AZD1222 dose. The receptors originated from an adult who received the AZD1222 COVID-19 vaccine. Each CDR3 is given with its conserved first and last residue. The D gene is left open where the match is weak. A clone size is listed for some rows: how often the clone was seen (once, few, many), or a class if it is expanded.

D,size,J,V,CDR3,DNA
-,-,TRBJ1-4,TRBV5-1,CASSLEFGVANEKLFF,TGCGCCAGCAGCTTGGAGTTTGGCGTGGCTAATGAAAAACTGTTTTTT
-,-,TRBJ1-3,TRBV9,CASSAVGRSSGNTIYF,TGTGCCAGCAGCGCCGTGGGGCGAAGCTCTGGAAACACCATATATTTT
-,-,TRBJ2-1,TRBV7-9,CASSLMRARRSSYNEQFF,TGTGCCAGCAGCTTAATGCGGGCGCGGAGGAGCTCCTACAATGAGCAGTTCTTC
-,-,TRBJ1-1,TRBV6-5,CASSYSTRMNTEAFF,TGTGCCAGCAGTTACTCGACACGAATGAACACTGAAGCTTTCTTT
-,-,TRBJ1-1,TRBV9,CASSVERHTEAFF,TGTGCCAGCAGCGTAGAACGCCACACTGAAGCTTTCTTT
TRBD2,-,TRBJ2-1,TRBV19,CASSTPSGRTHNEQFF,TGTGCCAGTAGTACACCTAGCGGGAGGACCCACAATGAGCAGTTCTTC
-,-,TRBJ2-5,TRBV2,CASTSTGSRGTQYF,TGTGCCAGCACCTCTACAGGGTCCCGAGGGACCCAGTACTTC
-,-,TRBJ1-5,TRBV7-2,CASSLDLHSGGPQHF,TGTGCCAGCAGCTTAGACCTCCACTCCGGAGGGCCCCAGCATTTT
TRBD1,-,TRBJ2-7,TRBV5-1,CASSSRTGDAYEQYF,TGCGCCAGCAGCTCCAGGACAGGGGACGCCTACGAGCAGTACTTC
-,once,TRBJ2-2,TRBV18,CASSPQGGTNTGELFF,TGTGCCAGCTCACCACAGGGGGGGACGAACACCGGGGAGCTGTTTTTT
-,-,TRBJ1-6,TRBV4-1,CASSQDGGGGSPLHF,TGCGCCAGCAGCCAAGACGGGGGTGGAGGTTCACCCCTCCACTTT
-,-,TRBJ1-2,TRBV7-9,CASSQGGKYPYGYTF,TGTGCCAGCAGCCAAGGGGGTAAATACCCCTATGGCTACACCTTC
TRBD1,-,TRBJ1-5,TRBV24-1,CATSAHGTGGDQPQHF,TGTGCCACCAGTGCACACGGGACAGGGGGCGATCAGCCCCAGCATTTT
TRBD1,-,TRBJ1-4,TRBV7-9,CASSYGQGGTNEKLFF,TGTGCCAGCAGCTACGGACAGGGAGGCACTAATGAAAAACTGTTTTTT
TRBD2,-,TRBJ2-7,TRBV7-2,CASSPHSGRGEQYF,TGTGCCAGCAGCCCCCATAGCGGGAGGGGCGAGCAGTACTTC
-,once,TRBJ2-2,TRBV6-6,CASSSATGTGELFF,TGTGCCAGCAGTTCAGCGACAGGTACCGGGGAGCTGTTTTTT
-,-,TRBJ2-2,TRBV9,CASSVGPGGDTGELFF,TGTGCCAGCAGCGTAGGCCCAGGGGGGGACACCGGGGAGCTGTTTTTT
TRBD1,-,TRBJ1-1,TRBV10-3,CAISGQGGWNTEAFF,TGTGCCATCAGTGGACAAGGGGGCTGGAACACTGAAGCTTTCTTT
-,-,TRBJ1-2,TRBV19,CASSKGHEANYGYTF,TGTGCCAGTTCCAAGGGGCACGAGGCGAACTATGGCTACACCTTC
-,-,TRBJ2-5,TRBV5-1,CASSLGSGGGETQYF,TGCGCCAGCAGCTTGGGTAGCGGAGGAGGGGAGACCCAGTACTTC
TRBD1,-,TRBJ1-5,TRBV29-1,CSVAGGHGNQPQHF,TGCAGCGTTGCAGGGGGTCACGGCAATCAGCCCCAGCATTTT
-,-,TRBJ1-1,TRBV4-3,CASSHYTGLPGAGTEAFF,TGCGCCAGCAGCCACTATACAGGGCTCCCCGGGGCTGGCACTGAAGCTTTCTTT
TRBD1,-,TRBJ2-7,TRBV25-1,CASRDRVNWYEQYF,TGTGCCAGCAGAGACAGGGTGAATTGGTACGAGCAGTACTTC
-,-,TRBJ1-5,TRBV28,CASSLLGGGQPQHF,TGTGCCAGCAGTTTATTGGGTGGGGGACAGCCCCAGCATTTT
TRBD1,-,TRBJ1-1,TRBV19,CASSIAGQGRTEAFF,TGTGCCAGTAGTATAGCTGGACAGGGACGGACTGAAGCTTTCTTT
-,-,TRBJ1-3,TRBV7-2,CASRALGGGRDTIYF,TGTGCCAGCAGGGCCCTGGGAGGAGGGAGGGACACCATATATTTT
TRBD2,-,TRBJ2-7,TRBV24-1,CATSDGTSGTGYEQYF,TGTGCCACCAGTGATGGGACTAGCGGGACAGGCTACGAGCAGTACTTC
TRBD1,-,TRBJ1-5,TRBV28,CASSRDRANQPQHF,TGTGCCAGCAGTCGCGACAGGGCGAATCAGCCCCAGCATTTT
-,-,TRBJ1-1,TRBV7-2,CASSLDVWNPTEAFF,TGTGCCAGCAGCTTAGATGTGTGGAACCCCACTGAAGCTTTCTTT
-,once,TRBJ2-1,TRBV12-3/TRBV12-4,CASSLGEGEEFF,TGTGCCAGCAGTTTAGGGGAAGGGGAGGAGTTCTTC
-,-,TRBJ1-5,TRBV2,CASTSGGGGQPQHF,TGTGCCAGCACCAGCGGAGGTGGGGGGCAGCCCCAGCATTTT
-,-,TRBJ1-2,TRBV27,CASSSRGRGIYGYTF,TGTGCCAGCAGCTCCCGGGGACGGGGGATCTATGGCTACACCTTC
-,once,TRBJ2-5,TRBV28,CASSFGETQYF,TGTGCCAGCAGTTTCGGCGAAACCCAGTACTTC
TRBD1,-,TRBJ2-3,TRBV27,CASSLSRGYTQYF,TGTGCCAGCAGTTTATCCAGGGGGTATACGCAGTATTTT
-,-,TRBJ2-1,TRBV27,CASSFRLYNEQFF,TGTGCCAGCAGTTTCAGACTCTACAATGAGCAGTTCTTC
-,-,TRBJ2-7,TRBV2,CASTYGLGAISYEQYF,TGTGCCAGCACTTACGGACTGGGCGCGATTTCCTACGAGCAGTACTTC
-,-,TRBJ2-3,TRBV7-9,CASSSTLPDTQYF,TGTGCCAGCAGCTCCACACTACCAGATACGCAGTATTTT
-,-,TRBJ1-1,TRBV18,CASSPPGTGEAFF,TGTGCCAGCTCACCTCCCGGGACCGGTGAAGCTTTCTTT
TRBD2,-,TRBJ2-7,TRBV7-2,CASSLGFPSGTYEQYF,TGTGCCAGCAGCTTGGGTTTTCCTAGCGGGACCTACGAGCAGTACTTC
-,-,TRBJ1-1,TRBV29-1,CSVENRPMNTEAFF,TGCAGCGTTGAGAACAGGCCCATGAACACTGAAGCTTTCTTT
-,-,TRBJ1-5,TRBV27,CASSLSGEGGSRGNQPQHF,TGTGCCAGCAGTTTATCAGGCGAAGGGGGTTCAAGGGGCAATCAGCCCCAGCATTTT
TRBD1,-,TRBJ2-7,TRBV6-6,CASSSNRGNEQYF,TGTGCCAGCAGTAGTAACAGGGGGAACGAGCAGTACTTC
-,-,TRBJ2-3,TRBV11-3,CASSFSSLGDTQYF,TGTGCCAGCAGCTTTTCCAGCTTAGGAGATACGCAGTATTTT
-,-,TRBJ2-3,TRBV27,CASSFRGATDTQYF,TGTGCCAGCAGTTTCCGGGGGGCCACAGATACGCAGTATTTT
-,-,TRBJ2-5,TRBV19,CASSLKQGQETQYF,TGTGCCAGTAGTCTTAAACAGGGTCAAGAGACCCAGTACTTC
-,-,TRBJ2-7,TRBV5-4,CASSSYFRDNHEQYF,TGTGCCAGCAGCTCTTATTTCCGGGACAACCACGAGCAGTACTTC
-,few,TRBJ2-3,TRBV7-8,CASSRVWGRADTQYF,TGTGCCAGCAGCCGAGTGTGGGGGAGAGCAGATACGCAGTATTTT
-,-,TRBJ1-1,TRBV19,CASSQLGRRTEAFF,TGTGCCAGTAGCCAGTTGGGGCGCCGGACTGAAGCTTTCTTT
TRBD1,-,TRBJ1-5,TRBV19,CASSPGTGGFGQPQHF,TGTGCCAGTAGTCCTGGGACAGGGGGCTTCGGGCAGCCCCAGCATTTT
-,-,TRBJ1-2,TRBV5-1,CASSDTAPGDGYTF,TGCGCCAGCAGCGACACAGCGCCGGGTGATGGCTACACCTTC
TRBD1,-,TRBJ2-2,TRBV5-1,CASSSGQGAIGELFF,TGCGCCAGCAGCTCTGGACAGGGGGCAATCGGGGAGCTGTTTTTT
-,-,TRBJ2-6,TRBV20-1,CSASWSSGANVLTF,TGCAGTGCTAGTTGGAGCTCTGGGGCCAACGTCCTGACTTTC
-,-,TRBJ1-5,TRBV6-5,CASRAEISNQPQHF,TGTGCCAGCAGGGCGGAAATCAGCAATCAGCCCCAGCATTTT